A selection of T cell receptor beta chains follows, all from one sample in a study of cytomegalovirus exposure and HLA in healthy donors. Profiled with immunoSEQ multiplex PCR; TCRdb holds only in-frame clones, not every one. Of more than 100,000 clones in the sample, 79% were seen once. Material: PBMCs. These receptors came from a male donor in good health and CMV-seronegative. CDR3s include the opening cysteine and the closing phenylalanine or tryptophan. The D gene is left open where the match is weak. Clone size, where shown, is once, few, many, or a class for clones that have expanded.

D gene	V gene	clone size	J gene	CDR3 DNA	CDR3 protein
.	TRBV11-3	.	TRBJ2-3	TGTGCCAGCAGCTTGGAGGGTGGCACAGATACGCAGTATTTT	CASSLEGGTDTQYF
TRBD1	TRBV4-3	few	TRBJ1-2	TGCGCCAGCAGCATCCGTACAGGGGGAGGCTCCTATGGCTACACCTTC	CASSIRTGGGSYGYTF
.	TRBV5-1	few	TRBJ1-5	TGCGCCAGCAGCTCTGACAGGAACAATCAGCCCCAGCATTTT	CASSSDRNNQPQHF
.	TRBV5-6	few	TRBJ1-1	TGTGCCAGCAGCTTGGCAGGGTTTGTACATGGAGCTTTCTTT	CASSLAGFVHGAFF
TRBD1	TRBV15	.	TRBJ1-6	TGTGCCACCAGCAGAGATCCCGACAGGGAAAACTCACCCCTCCACTTT	CATSRDPDRENSPLHF
.	TRBV6-5	once	TRBJ2-5	TGTGCCAGCAGTTACGGCAGTCCCCAAGAGACCCAGTACTTC	CASSYGSPQETQYF
TRBD1	TRBV30	once	TRBJ1-1	TGTGCCTGGAGTGTCCTCAGGGGGACTGAAGCTTTCTTT	CAWSVLRGTEAFF
.	TRBV7-2	.	TRBJ1-4	TGTGCCAGCAGCCGGGATTGGGGGCCCCGTGGGGAAAAACTGTTTTTT	CASSRDWGPRGEKLFF
.	TRBV11-2	.	TRBJ2-3	TGTGCCAGCAGCTCGAGCCAGGGGTGGGAGGATACGCAGTATTTT	CASSSSQGWEDTQYF
.	TRBV2	few	TRBJ2-3	TGTGCCAGCAGTTTAGGGGGTAACACAGATACGCAGTATTTT	CASSLGGNTDTQYF
.	TRBV27	.	TRBJ2-2	TGTGCCAGCGGGCGACTAGACACCGGGGAGCTGTTTTTT	CASGRLDTGELFF
TRBD2	TRBV4-3	few	TRBJ2-2	TGCGCCAGCAGCCAAGACTCGGGGGGCACCGGGGAGCTGTTTTTT	CASSQDSGGTGELFF
.	TRBV20-1	.	TRBJ1-4	TGCAGTGCTGACGGGGGTGAAAAACTGTTTTTT	CSADGGEKLFF
.	TRBV4-3	few	TRBJ2-2	TGCGCCAGCAGCCAAGTCGGGGTCTTGCGTTACACCGGGGAGCTGTTTTTT	CASSQVGVLRYTGELFF
.	TRBV29-1	.	TRBJ2-7	TGCAGCGTTGTGTTCGGGTCTTCCCACGAGCAGTACTTC	CSVVFGSSHEQYF
.	TRBV4-3	few	TRBJ1-2	TGCGCCAGCAGCCAAGCGGGAGACTTGGGCTATGGCTACACCTTC	CASSQAGDLGYGYTF
.	TRBV7-8	.	TRBJ2-2	TGTGCCAGCAGCCCCTTCTCCGGGGAGCTGTTTTTT	CASSPFSGELFF
.	TRBV27	.	TRBJ1-2	TGTGCCAGCAGTTCGGGAGGGAATGGCTACACCTTC	CASSSGGNGYTF
TRBD1	TRBV7-9	.	TRBJ2-7	TGTGCCGGGGCACAGGGGAGTTCCTACGAGCAGTACTTC	CAGAQGSSYEQYF
TRBD1	TRBV19	.	TRBJ1-5	TGTGCCAGTAGTATGCGGACAGGGGTCAATCAGCCCCAGCATTTT	CASSMRTGVNQPQHF
TRBD2	TRBV7-9	.	TRBJ2-1	TGTGCCAGCAGCCCCGGGGGGTACTCCTACAATGAGCAGTTCTTC	CASSPGGYSYNEQFF
TRBD1	TRBV7-9	few	TRBJ1-1	TGTGCCAGCAACAATAGGGTACAGGGGATCACTGAAGCTTTCTTT	CASNNRVQGITEAFF
TRBD2	TRBV5-1	.	TRBJ2-1	TGCGCCAGCAGCTTGGTCGGGGGGGCCGGCAATGAGCAGTTCTTC	CASSLVGGAGNEQFF